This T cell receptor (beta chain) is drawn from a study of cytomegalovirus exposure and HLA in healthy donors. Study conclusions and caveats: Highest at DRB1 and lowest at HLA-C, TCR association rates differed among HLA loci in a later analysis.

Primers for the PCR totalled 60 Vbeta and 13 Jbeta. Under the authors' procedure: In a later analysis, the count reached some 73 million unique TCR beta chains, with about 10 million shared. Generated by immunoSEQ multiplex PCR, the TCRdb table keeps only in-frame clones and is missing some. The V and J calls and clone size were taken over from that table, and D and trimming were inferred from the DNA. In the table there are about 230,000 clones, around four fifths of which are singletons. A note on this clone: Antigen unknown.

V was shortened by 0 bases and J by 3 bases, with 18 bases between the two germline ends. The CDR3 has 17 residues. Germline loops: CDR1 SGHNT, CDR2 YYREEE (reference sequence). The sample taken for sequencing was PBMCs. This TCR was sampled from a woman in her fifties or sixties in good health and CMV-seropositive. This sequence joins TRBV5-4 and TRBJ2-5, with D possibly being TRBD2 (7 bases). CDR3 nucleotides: TGTGCCAGCAGCTTGGGAAGGGGGGGCGGGTGGGAAGAGACCCAGTACTTC. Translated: CASSLGRGGGWEETQYF.